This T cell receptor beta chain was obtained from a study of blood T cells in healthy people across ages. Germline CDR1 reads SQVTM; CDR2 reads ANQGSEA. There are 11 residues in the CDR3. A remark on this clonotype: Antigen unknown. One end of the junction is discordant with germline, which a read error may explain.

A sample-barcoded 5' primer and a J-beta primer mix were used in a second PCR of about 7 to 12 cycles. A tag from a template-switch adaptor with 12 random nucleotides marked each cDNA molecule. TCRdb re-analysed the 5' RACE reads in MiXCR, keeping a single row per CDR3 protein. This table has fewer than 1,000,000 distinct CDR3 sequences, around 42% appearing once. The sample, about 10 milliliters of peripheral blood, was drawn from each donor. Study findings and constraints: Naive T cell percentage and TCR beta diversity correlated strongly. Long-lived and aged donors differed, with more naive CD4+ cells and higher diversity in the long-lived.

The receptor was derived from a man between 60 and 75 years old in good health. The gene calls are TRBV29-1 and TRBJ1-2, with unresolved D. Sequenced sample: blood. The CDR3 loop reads CSVAANCGYTF. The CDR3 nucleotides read TGCAGCGTCGCCGCTAACTGTGGCTACACCTTC.